The 26 T cell receptor beta chains listed next were all sequenced from one sample in a study of T cell responses to AZD1222 COVID-19 vaccine. The table came from immunoSEQ multiplex PCR; TCRdb's copy has only in-frame clones and leaves some out. The table lists 100,000 or so clones, 80% to 95% of them singletons. Sequencing used peripheral blood, obtained 28 days after the second AZD1222 dose. The receptors here all came from an adult who received the AZD1222 COVID-19 vaccine.

This clone occurred a few times. V usage is TRBV19 and J usage is TRBJ2-2; D may be TRBD2 (6 bases). The germline gives CDR1 LNHDA, CDR2 SQIVND (reference sequence). V lost 4 bases and J lost 8, with 20 bases in between. CDR3 size: 16 residues. The CDR3 loop is CASSTKGGPGWGELFF. CDR3 in DNA: TGTGCCAGTAGTACCAAGGGAGGCCCCGGTTGGGGGGAGCTGTTTTTT.

The gene calls are TRBV5-5 and TRBJ1-1; TRBD1 agrees at 7 bases. The CDR3 contains 14 residues. V lost 4 bases to trimming and J lost 7 bases; unmatched junction nucleotides: 10. Germline CDR1 reads SGHKS; CDR2 reads YYEKEE (reference sequence). CDR3 sequence (DNA): TGTGCCAGCAGCCTGGGGGACAGAAGAAATGAAGCTTTCTTT. Protein product: CASSLGDRRNEAFF.

V is TRBV7-9 and J is TRBJ1-1; perhaps TRBD1 as D (5 bases). There are 12 residues in the CDR3. Per germline, CDR1 SEHNR and CDR2 FQNEAQ (reference sequence). V was cut by 1 base and J by 6 bases, with 6 bases left in between. This CDR3 reads CASSLGGAEAFF. The CDR3 coding sequence is TGTGCCAGCAGCTTAGGGGGGGCTGAAGCTTTCTTT.

V usage is TRBV28 and J usage is TRBJ1-4; D not certain. Between the trimmed V and J ends, which lost 7 bases and 3 bases, there was a span of 18 bases. Germline assignment: CDR1 MDHEN and CDR2 SYDVKM. The CDR3 covers 16 residues. CDR3 residues: CASKVAGWAANEKLFF. As DNA, the CDR3 is TGTGCCAGCAAGGTAGCAGGATGGGCAGCTAATGAAAAACTGTTTTTT.

The gene calls are TRBV6-5 and TRBJ2-1, with 9 bases aligning to TRBD2. After removal of 5 bases from V and 9 bases from J, the junction contained 11 bases not matched to a gene. This CDR3 contains 15 residues. Germline assignment: CDR1 MNHEY and CDR2 SVGAGI. CDR3 DNA sequence: TGTGCCAGCAGTAACCACTGGCGGGGGGGCTTTGAGCAGTTCTTC. It codes for CASSNHWRGGFEQFF.

This clone has more than one count but fewer than ten. V and J are TRBV13 and TRBJ1-1, with no clear D. With 8 bases removed from V and 7 bases from J, the gap between germline ends came to 11 bases. Germline V gene lookup returns CDR1 PRHDT and CDR2 FYEKMQ (reference sequence). This CDR3 spans 11 amino acids. CDR3 sequence reads: CASAREGEAFF. The CDR3, as DNA: TGTGCCAGCGCCAGAGAGGGTGAAGCTTTCTTT.

The chain employs TRBV5-1 and TRBJ1-2, with D possibly matching TRBD1 (6 bases). The V gene's germline CDR1 is SGHRS and CDR2 YFSETQ. V lost 0 bases to trimming and J lost 6 bases, with 9 bases between them. The CDR3 is 13 amino acids. The CDR3 sequence is CASSLVGGDGYTF. The CDR3 coding sequence is TGCGCCAGCAGCTTGGTGGGGGGCGATGGCTACACCTTC. Full variable domain (outside the CDR3, taken from reference TRBV5-1 and TRBJ1-2): KAGVTQTPRYLIKTRGQQVTLSCSPISGHRSVSWYQQTPGQGLQFLFEYFSETQRNKGNFPGRFSGRQFSNSRSEMNVSTLELGDSALYLCASSLVGGDGYTFGSGTRLTVV.

The J gene is TRBJ1-5, the V gene TRBV10-3; D is possibly TRBD1 (5 bases). The V and J ends lost 6 bases and 7 bases respectively, with 13 bases between them. CDR1 ENHRY and CDR2 SYGVKD come from the germline V gene. The CDR3 is 13 amino acids. The CDR3 nucleotides are TGTGCCATCAGCCCCTCCCAGGGCCAGCCCCAGCATTTT. Amino acid sequence: CAISPSQGQPQHF.

V gene TRBV5-1 combines with J gene TRBJ2-5, with D possibly matching TRBD1 (6 bases). Trimming pared 3 bases from V and 5 bases from J, leaving 17 bases between. Germline CDR1 SGHRS, CDR2 YFSETQ. The CDR3 consists of 15 residues. The DNA for the CDR3 is TGCGCCAGCAGCTCCCAGGGGTTTCAGGAGGAGACCCAGTACTTC. This sequence encodes CASSSQGFQEETQYF.

The chain has TRBV29-1 and TRBJ2-1; 12 nucleotides align to TRBD1. The germline gives CDR1 SQVTM, CDR2 ANQGSEA. Losses at the gene ends were 7 bases for V and 7 bases for J; bases not matched to a gene: 11. The CDR3 totals 15 residues. CDR3 nucleotide sequence: TGCAGCGCCCCCGGAGGGGGACAGGGGGCTAATGAGCAGTTCTTC. This codes for CSAPGGGQGANEQFF.

This clone has a handful of counts. The chain has TRBV6-6 and TRBJ2-2; 7 bases map to TRBD1. The CDR3 has 13 amino acids. J gave up 6 bases and V 5 bases, and 3 bases lay outside the gene matches. Germline assignment: CDR1 MNHNY and CDR2 SVGAGI (reference sequence). CDR3 amino acids: CASSVQGPGELFF. The CDR3 DNA is TGTGCCAGCAGTGTACAGGGGCCCGGGGAGCTGTTTTTT.

The genes are TRBV14 and TRBJ2-5; 9 bases align to TRBD1. Germline CDR1 is SGHDN and CDR2 is FVKESK. V gave up 3 bases and J gave up 5 bases; unmatched junction bases: 4. The CDR3 consists of 14 residues. DNA of the CDR3: TGTGCCAGCAGCCAGGACAGGGGTGGTGAGACCCAGTACTTC. As protein: CASSQDRGGETQYF.

The chain combines TRBV5-1 with TRBJ2-7; D is possibly TRBD1 (6 bases). The CDR3 sequence is 17 residues long. V was shortened by 4 bases and J by 0 bases, with 20 bases between the two germline ends. Germline CDR1 is SGHRS and CDR2 is YFSETQ. The CDR3 sequence is CASSPRTGTLNSYEQYF. CDR3 DNA: TGCGCCAGCAGCCCGCGGACTGGGACACTCAACTCCTACGAGCAGTACTTC. Based on the CDR3 plus reference TRBV5-1 and TRBJ2-7, the full variable domain is KAGVTQTPRYLIKTRGQQVTLSCSPISGHRSVSWYQQTPGQGLQFLFEYFSETQRNKGNFPGRFSGRQFSNSRSEMNVSTLELGDSALYLCASSPRTGTLNSYEQYFGPGTRLTVT.

V usage is TRBV4-2 and J usage is TRBJ1-4, with 11 bases fitting TRBD1. Trimming at V came to 4 bases and at J to 7 bases, leaving 8 bases not matched to a gene. Germline V gene data show CDR1 as LGHNA and CDR2 as YNFKEQ. CDR3 length equals 16 residues. CDR3 residues: CASSRLGTGGAEKLFF. The DNA for the CDR3 is TGTGCCAGCAGCCGGCTCGGGACAGGGGGGGCTGAAAAACTGTTTTTT.

The rearrangement links TRBV10-2 to TRBJ2-6; D gene ambiguous. From germline, CDR1 is WSHSY and CDR2 SAAADI. V lost 5 bases and J 0 bases, leaving 14 bases between the germline ends. The CDR3 sequence is 17 residues long. The CDR3 bases are TGCGCCAGCAGTTCGATTTCCCAGGCCTCTGGGGCCAACGTCCTGACTTTC. It specifies CASSSISQASGANVLTF.

V usage is TRBV7-9 and J usage is TRBJ1-1; possibly TRBD1 for D (5 bases). V was clipped by 5 bases and J by 7 bases, with 17 bases between them. The CDR3 has 14 amino acids. Germline values: CDR1 SEHNR, CDR2 FQNEAQ (reference sequence). The CDR3 loop reads CASSKTATTFEAFF. The CDR3 nucleotides read TGTGCCAGCAGCAAGACAGCGACCACTTTTGAAGCTTTCTTT. Looking up the rest from reference TRBV7-9 and TRBJ1-1 gives the full variable domain: DTGVSQNPRHKITKRGQNVTFRCDPISEHNRLYWYRQTLGQGPEFLTYFQNEAQLEKSRLLSDRFSAERPKGSFSTLEIQRTEQGDSAMYLCASSKTATTFEAFFGQGTRLTVV.

This chain joins TRBV24-1 and TRBJ2-3, with unresolved D. The V gene's germline CDR1 is KGHDR and CDR2 SFDVKD. This CDR3 has 11 amino acids. The V gene lost 7 bases and the J gene lost 0 bases, with 1 base spanning the gap. CDR3 in DNA: TGTGCCACCAGAAGCACAGATACGCAGTATTTT. Its protein product is CATRSTDTQYF.

A single count supports this clone. The genes are TRBV28 and TRBJ1-4; 7 positions match TRBD1. The CDR3 contains 16 residues. Germline lookup yields CDR1 MDHEN and CDR2 SYDVKM. Trimming took 4 bases from V and 5 from J; bases not matched to a gene: 10. The CDR3, as DNA: TGTGCCAGCAGTTCCAATACAGGGGATTGGAATGAAAAACTGTTTTTT. Protein: CASSSNTGDWNEKLFF.

CDR3 bases: TGTGCCAGCAGTAGTTACAGAACTAGCAATCAGCCCCAGCATTTT. Residues: CASSSYRTSNQPQHF. The J gene is TRBJ1-5, the V gene TRBV6-5; D gene unclear. Trimming removed 5 bases at V and 0 bases at J, with 11 bases between. This CDR3 is 15 amino acids long. Per germline, CDR1 MNHEY and CDR2 SVGAGI.

The chain joins TRBV19 to TRBJ2-7, with 7 nucleotides matching TRBD2. CDR3 length equals 16 residues. J lost 2 bases, V lost 5 bases, and 12 bases had no gene match. The V gene's germline CDR1 is LNHDA and CDR2 SQIVND (reference sequence). The CDR3 DNA follows: TGTGCCAGTAGTCCCCAGGTCGGGGGGTTGCCCTACGAGCAGTACTTC. It encodes CASSPQVGGLPYEQYF.

The rearrangement uses TRBV28 and TRBJ1-3; D call uncertain. With 2 bases removed from V and 0 bases from J, the gap between germline ends came to 11 bases. Germline-derived CDR1 and CDR2 are MDHEN and SYDVKM. CDR3 length equals 16 residues. This CDR3 is CASSLAATSSGNTIYF. CDR3 nucleotides: TGTGCCAGCAGTTTAGCCGCGACAAGCTCTGGAAACACCATATATTTT. The complete variable domain, with remaining parts taken from reference TRBV28 and TRBJ1-3, reads DVKVTQSSRYLVKRTGEKVFLECVQDMDHENMFWYRQDPGLGLRLIYFSYDVKMKEKGDIPEGYSVSREKKERFSLILESASTNQTSMYLCASSLAATSSGNTIYFGEGSWLTVV.

This clone has a single count. The chain links TRBV5-1 to TRBJ1-1, with 7 bases matching TRBD1. V trimming: 0 bases; J trimming: 3 bases; junction bases outside the gene matches: 5. The CDR3 length is 15 residues. Germline CDR1 is SGHRS and CDR2 is YFSETQ. The CDR3 DNA is TGCGCCAGCAGCTTGGCCGGGACAGTATACACTGAAGCTTTCTTT. This codes for CASSLAGTVYTEAFF.

V and J are TRBV28 and TRBJ2-1; TRBD1 agrees at 8 bases. V lost 5 bases, J lost 4 bases, and 10 bases stayed unmatched. The CDR3 has 16 amino acids. CDR1 is MDHEN, CDR2 SYDVKM, per germline. The CDR3 region has the DNA TGTGCCAGCAGTGCCTCGGGGACAGGCTCTTACAATGAGCAGTTCTTC. Its protein is CASSASGTGSYNEQFF.

The chain recombines TRBV6-6 with TRBJ1-3; D ambiguous. With 3 bases removed from V and 4 bases from J, the gap between germline ends came to 10 bases. The CDR3 is 14 residues long. CDR1 and CDR2 from the germline V gene are MNHNY and SVGAGI (reference sequence). The CDR3 sequence is CASSYQSVGNTIYF. DNA for the CDR3: TGTGCCAGCAGTTATCAGTCAGTCGGAAACACCATATATTTT.

The chain couples TRBV6-6 to TRBJ2-1; D is possibly TRBD1 (5 bases). Germline-derived CDR1 and CDR2 are MNHNY and SVGAGI (reference sequence). This CDR3 is 15 amino acids long. V lost 7 bases to trimming and J lost 0 bases, with 13 bases between them. This CDR3 reads CASTTTGHSYNEQFF. The CDR3 DNA sequence: TGTGCCAGCACCACTACAGGTCACTCCTACAATGAGCAGTTCTTC.

On this clone: Its ends do not fully match the called genes, so a read error is possible. The rearrangement uses TRBV12-3 or TRBV12-4 and TRBJ1-2; TRBD1 matches 10 bases. The length of the CDR3 is 12 residues. The CDR3 coding sequence is TGTGCCAGCAGAGGCGGACAGGGGGGCGGTTCCTTC. It translates to CASRGGQGGGSF.